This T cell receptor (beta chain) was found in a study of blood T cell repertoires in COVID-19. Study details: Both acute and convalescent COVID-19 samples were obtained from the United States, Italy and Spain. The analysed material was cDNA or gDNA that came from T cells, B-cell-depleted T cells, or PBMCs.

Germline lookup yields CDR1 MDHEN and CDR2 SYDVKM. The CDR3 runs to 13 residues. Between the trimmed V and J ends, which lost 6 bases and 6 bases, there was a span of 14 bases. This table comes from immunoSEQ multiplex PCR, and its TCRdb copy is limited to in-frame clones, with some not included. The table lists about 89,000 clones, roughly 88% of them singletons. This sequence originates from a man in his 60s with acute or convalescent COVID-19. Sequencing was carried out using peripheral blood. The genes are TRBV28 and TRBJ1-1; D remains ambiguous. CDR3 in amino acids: CASSLSSMAEAFF. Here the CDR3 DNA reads TGTGCCAGCAGCCTAAGCTCCATGGCTGAAGCTTTCTTT.